This TCR beta chain was sequenced during a study of blood T cells in healthy people across ages. Primers used in a second PCR of roughly 6 to 11 cycles were a sample-barcoded 5' primer and a J-beta primer mix. Using its own MiXCR run on the 5' RACE reads, TCRdb lists one record per CDR3 protein. In the table there are around 1,700,000 distinct CDR3 sequences, roughly 30% of which are singletons. Comments on this clonotype: As yet, its antigen is unknown. A read error may be the cause here, since a much bigger clone is one base away.

The V gene's germline CDR1 is DFQATT and CDR2 SNEGSKA (reference sequence). V was clipped by 1 base and J by 3 bases, with 9 bases between them. CDR3 length: 14 residues. Notes on the study in general: No one knew whether donors had CMV, which possibly confounded expanded clonotype changes. Fewer expanded clones and more diversity marked long-lived versus aged donors.

Sequenced: blood. This chain connects TRBV20-1 to TRBJ1-4; unclear D gene. The source is a woman between 25 and 40 years old in good health. CDR3 sequence (DNA): TGCAGTGCTAGAGCGTCAGGAGCTAATGAAAAACTGTTTTTT. Its protein is CSARASGANEKLFF.